The 24 T cell receptor beta chains below come from one sample, sequenced in a study of T cell changes during pregnancy in multiple sclerosis. Clones were sequenced by immunoSEQ multiplex PCR, and TCRdb holds only the in-frame ones, with some missing. The table has 40,000 to 55,000 clones, approximately 92% seen once; the top ten hold 1% to 1.5%. The specimen sequenced was peripheral blood. These receptors all stem from a female donor with multiple sclerosis, enrolled in a pregnancy study.

The chain couples TRBV7-9 to TRBJ2-7; D remains ambiguous. Per germline, CDR1 SEHNR and CDR2 FQNEAQ (reference sequence). V was clipped by 1 base and J by 6 bases, with 10 bases between them. This CDR3 is 13 amino acids long. CDR3 DNA sequence: TGTGCCAGCAGCTTAGGGTGGGCAAGCGAGCAGTACTTC. Protein sequence: CASSLGWASEQYF.

This sequence joins TRBV18 and TRBJ2-7, with D perhaps being TRBD1 or TRBD2 (6 bases each). Germline loops: CDR1 KGHSH, CDR2 LQKENI. Trimming pared 2 bases from V and 1 base from J, leaving 12 bases between. CDR3 length: 15 amino acids. Here the CDR3 DNA reads TGTGCCAGCTCACCAACCCAAGGGGGGTCCTACGAGCAGTACTTC. It yields the protein CASSPTQGGSYEQYF.

J is TRBJ2-5 and V is TRBV6-7, with D possibly being TRBD1 (6 bases). TRBV6-7 is known as an ORF, though its function is uncertain. The V end was cut by 7 bases, the J end by 5 bases, with 11 bases between. The CDR3 runs 12 residues. This chain's CDR3 is CASTVQGETQYF. DNA of the CDR3: TGTGCCAGCACAGTGCAGGGGGAGACCCAGTACTTC.

This rearrangement joins TRBV6-1 to TRBJ1-5, with 7 bases fitting TRBD1. Losses at the gene ends were 6 bases for V and 5 bases for J; bases not matched to a gene: 7. CDR3 length: 14 amino acids. CDR1 is MNHNS and CDR2 is SASEGT in the germline V gene. This chain's CDR3 is CASSGTGVHQPQHF. CDR3 nucleotides: TGTGCCAGCAGCGGCACAGGGGTCCATCAGCCCCAGCATTTT.

The genes are TRBV6-6 and TRBJ1-1; 7 bases line up with TRBD1. Germline CDR1 reads MNHNY; CDR2 reads SVGAGI (reference sequence). The CDR3 has 14 residues. Losses at the gene ends were 8 bases for V and 5 bases for J; bases not matched to a gene: 11. In nucleotides, the CDR3 is TGTGCCAGCCCCGACCCGACAGGGATGACTGAAGCTTTCTTT. Translating it yields CASPDPTGMTEAFF.

J is TRBJ2-3 and V is TRBV27, with D perhaps given as TRBD1 or TRBD2 (5 bases each). Germline lookup yields CDR1 MNHEY and CDR2 SMNVEV (reference sequence). Deletions cut 6 bases from V and 0 bases from J, with 16 bases between. This CDR3 region has 16 residues. CDR3: CASSHAGRDSTDTQYF. The CDR3 DNA follows: TGTGCCAGCAGCCATGCCGGCAGGGACAGCACAGATACGCAGTATTTT.

The V call is TRBV7-2, the J call TRBJ1-5; D uncertain. The CDR3 has 13 residues. V lost 4 bases and J 5 bases, leaving 9 bases between the germline ends. Germline V CDR1 and CDR2: SGHTA, FQGNSA. CDR3 coding DNA: TGTGCCAGCAGCTCCCAGATGGATCAGCCCCAGCATTTT. Encoded protein: CASSSQMDQPQHF.

This clone was seen only once. The V call is TRBV10-3, the J call TRBJ2-3, with TRBD2 matching 12 bases. Trimming at V came to 10 bases and at J to 4 bases, leaving 9 bases not matched to a gene. This CDR3 region has 15 residues. Germline V CDR1 and CDR2: ENHRY, SYGVKD. CDR3: CATHRLAGDPDTQYF. Written as DNA, the CDR3 is TGTGCCACACACCGACTAGCGGGAGACCCAGATACGCAGTATTTT.

The rearrangement joins TRBV5-5 to TRBJ2-1; D may be TRBD2 (5 bases). Germline CDR1 is SGHKS and CDR2 is YYEKEE (reference sequence). This CDR3 contains 15 residues. With 5 bases removed from V and 3 bases from J, the gap between germline ends came to 15 bases. The CDR3 spells CASSLIGSVYNEQFF. CDR3 coding DNA: TGTGCCAGCAGTCTCATCGGTAGCGTCTACAATGAGCAGTTCTTC.

The sample holds one count of this clone. CDR3 bases: TGTGCCAGCAGCCAAAATCAAAACTCCTACGAGCAGTACTTC. Protein product: CASSQNQNSYEQYF. The chain links TRBV14 to TRBJ2-7; D remains ambiguous. Germline CDR1 SGHDN, CDR2 FVKESK. The CDR3 extends over 14 amino acids. Trimming removed 2 bases from V and 0 bases from J, with 8 bases in between.

The chain employs TRBV4-2 and TRBJ1-5, with D uncertain. Trimming left V 0 bases short and J 7 bases short, with 4 bases between. From germline, CDR1 is LGHNA and CDR2 YNFKEQ. CDR3 length equals 12 residues. The CDR3 DNA reads TGTGCCAGCAGCCAAGAGGGACAGCCCCAGCATTTT. This sequence encodes CASSQEGQPQHF.

As concerns this clone: This same CDR3 is encoded by further DNA sequences in the sample. The V gene is TRBV30, the J gene TRBJ1-4, with D hard to call. V was trimmed by 0 bases and J by 8 bases, leaving 7 bases between them. The germline gives CDR1 GTSNPN, CDR2 SVGIG (reference sequence). This CDR3 is built from 12 residues. CDR3 nucleotides: TGTGCCTGGAGTGTACTCAGGGAAAAACTGTTTTTT. It is translated as CAWSVLREKLFF.

The chain couples TRBV10-3 to TRBJ2-3; D perhaps matches TRBD2 (6 bases). The CDR3 has 14 amino acids. The V and J ends lost 4 bases and 5 bases respectively, with 13 bases between them. Looked up from germline, CDR1 is ENHRY and CDR2 is SYGVKD. CDR3 protein: CAISVEEGLDTQYF. The DNA for the CDR3 is TGTGCCATCAGTGTTGAGGAGGGGTTAGATACGCAGTATTTT.

The V call is TRBV2, the J call TRBJ1-3; 10 bases match TRBD1. Germline V gene sequence: CDR1 SNHLY, CDR2 FYNNEI. The CDR3 sequence is 19 residues long. Losses at the gene ends were 3 bases for V and 0 bases for J; bases not matched to a gene: 11. The CDR3 here is CASSDWDRGKTSSGNTIYF. CDR3 sequence (DNA): TGTGCCAGCAGTGATTGGGACAGGGGCAAGACGAGCTCTGGAAACACCATATATTTT.

The chain links TRBV9 to TRBJ1-1; possible D gene TRBD1, 5 bases. Trimming cost V 6 bases and J 0 bases, with 9 bases left between them. Looked up from germline, CDR1 is SGDLS and CDR2 is YYNGEE. CDR3 length: 13 amino acids. The CDR3 DNA follows: TGTGCCAGCACCCAGGGAGTGAACACTGAAGCTTTCTTT. Its translation: CASTQGVNTEAFF.

The rearrangement joins TRBV15 to TRBJ2-5, with D possibly being TRBD1 (5 bases). The ends were cut back, 0 bases at V and 5 bases at J, with 10 bases in the middle. Germline assignment: CDR1 LNHNV and CDR2 YYDKDF (reference sequence). This CDR3 is built from 14 residues. The CDR3 bases are TGTGCCACCAGCAGAGATCAGGGTAGGGAGACCCAGTACTTC. Translating gives CATSRDQGRETQYF.

The chain joins TRBV7-6 to TRBJ2-2, with 9 bases that match TRBD2. The length of the CDR3 is 16 residues. Germline V gene sequence: CDR1 SGHVS, CDR2 FNYEAQ. The V segment lost 1 base and the J segment 4 bases; nucleotides outside the gene matches: 4. CDR3 coding DNA: TGTGCCAGCAGCTTAGGACTAGCGGTCGGCACCGGGGAGCTGTTTTTT. Amino acid sequence: CASSLGLAVGTGELFF.

In its sample, this clone was seen once. The CDR3: CASLGGNEKLFF. The CDR3 DNA sequence: TGTGCCAGCCTCGGAGGAAATGAAAAACTGTTTTTT. This sequence joins TRBV28 and TRBJ1-4; D remains unclear. Trimming shortened V by 8 bases and J by 5 bases, and 9 bases separated the two germline ends. Germline CDR1 is MDHEN and CDR2 is SYDVKM. The CDR3 spans 12 residues.

This clone rates as medium-sized. This chain uses TRBV19 with TRBJ1-4, with TRBD1 matching over 7 bases. Germline-derived CDR1 and CDR2 are LNHDA and SQIVND (reference sequence). This CDR3 has 14 amino acids. J lost 5 bases, V lost 5 bases, and 5 bases had no gene match. CDR3 in amino acids: CASSRDSLNEKLFF. The DNA of the CDR3 is TGTGCCAGTAGTCGGGACAGCCTCAATGAAAAACTGTTTTTT.

The CDR3 protein is CAINSGTHAYEQYF. CDR3 in DNA: TGTGCCATCAACTCCGGGACACACGCCTACGAGCAGTACTTC. V and J are TRBV10-3 and TRBJ2-7; D may be TRBD1 (6 bases). The germline CDR1 and CDR2 sequences are ENHRY and SYGVKD. There are 14 residues in the CDR3. The V end lost 7 bases, the J end lost 2 bases, and 15 bases lay between the germline ends.

This clone came up a few times. The chain recombines TRBV6-1 with TRBJ1-2; weak D call: TRBD1 (5 bases). Germline CDR1 is MNHNS and CDR2 is SASEGT. Trimming removed 8 bases from V and 3 bases from J, with 16 bases in between. The CDR3 length is 14 residues. The CDR3 protein is CASEWTKLDYGYTF. The CDR3 region has the DNA TGTGCCAGCGAATGGACAAAATTGGACTATGGCTACACCTTC.

V usage is TRBV25-1 and J usage is TRBJ2-7; 15 positions agree with TRBD2. The V gene's germline CDR1 is MGHDK and CDR2 SYGVNS. The CDR3 length is 14 residues. After removal of 8 bases from V and 4 bases from J, the junction contained 3 bases not matched to a gene. The CDR3 nucleotides read TGTGCCAGCGCCGGGACTAGCGGGGGGTACGAGCAGTACTTC. This codes for CASAGTSGGYEQYF.

The rearrangement links TRBV13 to TRBJ2-7; 11 bases line up with TRBD2. V lost 5 bases to trimming and J lost 7 bases; unmatched junction nucleotides: 10. Germline V CDR1 and CDR2: PRHDT, FYEKMQ (reference sequence). This CDR3 has 15 residues. Here the CDR3 reads CASSPQLAGVEEQYF. The CDR3 DNA is TGTGCCAGCAGCCCCCAACTAGCGGGAGTAGAAGAGCAGTACTTC.

The chain links TRBV5-6 to TRBJ2-7; maybe TRBD2 (6 bases). With 0 bases removed from V and 3 bases from J, the gap between germline ends came to 10 bases. Germline loops: CDR1 SGHDT, CDR2 YYEEEE. The CDR3 runs 14 residues. The CDR3 sequence: CASSLGLAIYEQYF. The CDR3 DNA reads TGTGCCAGCAGCTTGGGCCTAGCGATCTACGAGCAGTACTTC.